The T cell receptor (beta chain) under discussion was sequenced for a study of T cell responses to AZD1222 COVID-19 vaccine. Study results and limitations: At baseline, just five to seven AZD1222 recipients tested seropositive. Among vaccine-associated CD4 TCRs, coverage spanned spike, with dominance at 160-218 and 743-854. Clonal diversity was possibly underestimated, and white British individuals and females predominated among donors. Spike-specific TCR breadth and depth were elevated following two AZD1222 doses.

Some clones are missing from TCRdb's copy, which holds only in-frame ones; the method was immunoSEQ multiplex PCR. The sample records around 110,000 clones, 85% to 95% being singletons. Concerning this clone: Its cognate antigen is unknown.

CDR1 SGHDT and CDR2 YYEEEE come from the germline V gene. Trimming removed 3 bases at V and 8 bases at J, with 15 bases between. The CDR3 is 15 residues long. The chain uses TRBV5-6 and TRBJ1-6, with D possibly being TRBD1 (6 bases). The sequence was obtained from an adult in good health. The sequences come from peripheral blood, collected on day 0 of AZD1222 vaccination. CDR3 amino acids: CASSSGGAGYSPLHF. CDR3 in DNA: TGTGCCAGCAGCTCCGGGGGGGCAGGGTATTCACCCCTCCACTTT.